Below, 7 T cell receptor beta chains from the same sample are listed, as sequenced in a study of T cells after yellow fever vaccination. TCRdb re-called the 5' RACE reads with MiXCR, one entry per CDR3 protein. Of fewer than 650,000 distinct CDR3 sequences listed, 20% to 25% are singletons. The sequencing here drew on PBMCs, taken around 3 weeks after the first yellow fever vaccination. Source of these receptors: a man aged 18 to 29 who received the YFV17D yellow fever vaccine.

This clonotype was detected only a few times. J is TRBJ2-7 and V is TRBV5-1; D assignment may be TRBD1 or TRBD2 (6 bases each). Germline values: CDR1 SGHRS, CDR2 YFSETQ. V was pared by 0 bases and J by 1 base, with 11 bases between. This CDR3 contains 15 residues. The DNA for the CDR3 is TGCGCCAGCAGCTTGGTCCGGGGGCGATCCTACGAGCAGTACGTC. Its protein product is CASSLVRGRSYEQYV.

Ten or more counts support this clonotype. The J gene is TRBJ2-3, the V gene TRBV5-1; tentative D call: TRBD1 (5 bases). Germline loops: CDR1 SGHRS, CDR2 YFSETQ. The CDR3 runs to 15 residues. Trimming removed 0 bases from V and 1 base from J, with 9 bases in between. The CDR3 DNA sequence: TGCGCCAGCAGCTTGGCCGGCAGGGGCACAGATACGCAGTATTTT. This translates into CASSLAGRGTDTQYF.

This clonotype has more than one count but fewer than ten. CDR3 in amino acids: CASSNDSPLHF. The CDR3 DNA reads TGTGCCAGCAGCAACGATTCACCCCTCCACTTT. The chain links TRBV9 to TRBJ1-6; D ambiguous. From germline, CDR1 is SGDLS and CDR2 YYNGEE. The ends were cut back, 4 bases at V and 8 bases at J, with 4 bases in the middle. The CDR3 totals 11 residues.

This clonotype has just a few counts. J is TRBJ1-2 and V is TRBV4-3, with D perhaps TRBD1 (5 bases). Germline assignment: CDR1 LGHNA and CDR2 YSLEER. The V end was cut by 2 bases, the J end by 8 bases, with 21 bases between. The CDR3 contains 16 residues. In DNA form, the CDR3 reads TGCGCCAGCAGCCAAAGGGACGGCTCGAGGGCTCTCGGCTACACCTTC. It is translated as CASSQRDGSRALGYTF.

The genes are TRBV7-8 and TRBJ2-7, with TRBD1 matching over 7 bases. With 6 bases clipped from V and 5 bases from J, the junction kept 13 bases outside the gene matches. CDR1 and CDR2 (germline): SGHVS, FQNEAQ. This CDR3 is 15 amino acids long. The CDR3 bases are TGTGCCAGCAGGCCCCCAACAGGGGTTCCCCACGAGCAGTACTTC. Its protein product is CASRPPTGVPHEQYF.

This clonotype turned up a few times. This rearrangement joins TRBV9 to TRBJ1-2, with 7 nucleotides matching TRBD1. After removal of 3 bases from V and 6 bases from J, the junction contained 11 bases not matched to a gene. CDR3 length equals 15 residues. Germline loops: CDR1 SGDLS, CDR2 YYNGEE. CDR3 residues: CASSATRQGEDGYTF. The CDR3 DNA follows: TGTGCCAGCAGCGCTACGCGACAGGGTGAGGATGGCTACACCTTC. Full variable domain (remainder filled in from reference TRBV9 and TRBJ1-2): DSGVTQTPKHLITATGQRVTLRCSPRSGDLSVYWYQQSLDQGLQFLIQYYNGEERAKGNILERFSAQQFPDLHSELNLSSLELGDSALYFCASSATRQGEDGYTFGSGTRLTVV.

This rearrangement joins TRBV30 to TRBJ1-4; 7 bases are shared with TRBD1. The CDR3 consists of 12 residues. V gave up 4 bases and J gave up 7 bases; unmatched junction bases: 3. Per germline, CDR1 GTSNPN and CDR2 SVGIG (reference sequence). In DNA form, the CDR3 reads TGTGCCTGGAACAGGGGAGGTGAAAAACTGTTTTTT. Its protein product is CAWNRGGEKLFF.